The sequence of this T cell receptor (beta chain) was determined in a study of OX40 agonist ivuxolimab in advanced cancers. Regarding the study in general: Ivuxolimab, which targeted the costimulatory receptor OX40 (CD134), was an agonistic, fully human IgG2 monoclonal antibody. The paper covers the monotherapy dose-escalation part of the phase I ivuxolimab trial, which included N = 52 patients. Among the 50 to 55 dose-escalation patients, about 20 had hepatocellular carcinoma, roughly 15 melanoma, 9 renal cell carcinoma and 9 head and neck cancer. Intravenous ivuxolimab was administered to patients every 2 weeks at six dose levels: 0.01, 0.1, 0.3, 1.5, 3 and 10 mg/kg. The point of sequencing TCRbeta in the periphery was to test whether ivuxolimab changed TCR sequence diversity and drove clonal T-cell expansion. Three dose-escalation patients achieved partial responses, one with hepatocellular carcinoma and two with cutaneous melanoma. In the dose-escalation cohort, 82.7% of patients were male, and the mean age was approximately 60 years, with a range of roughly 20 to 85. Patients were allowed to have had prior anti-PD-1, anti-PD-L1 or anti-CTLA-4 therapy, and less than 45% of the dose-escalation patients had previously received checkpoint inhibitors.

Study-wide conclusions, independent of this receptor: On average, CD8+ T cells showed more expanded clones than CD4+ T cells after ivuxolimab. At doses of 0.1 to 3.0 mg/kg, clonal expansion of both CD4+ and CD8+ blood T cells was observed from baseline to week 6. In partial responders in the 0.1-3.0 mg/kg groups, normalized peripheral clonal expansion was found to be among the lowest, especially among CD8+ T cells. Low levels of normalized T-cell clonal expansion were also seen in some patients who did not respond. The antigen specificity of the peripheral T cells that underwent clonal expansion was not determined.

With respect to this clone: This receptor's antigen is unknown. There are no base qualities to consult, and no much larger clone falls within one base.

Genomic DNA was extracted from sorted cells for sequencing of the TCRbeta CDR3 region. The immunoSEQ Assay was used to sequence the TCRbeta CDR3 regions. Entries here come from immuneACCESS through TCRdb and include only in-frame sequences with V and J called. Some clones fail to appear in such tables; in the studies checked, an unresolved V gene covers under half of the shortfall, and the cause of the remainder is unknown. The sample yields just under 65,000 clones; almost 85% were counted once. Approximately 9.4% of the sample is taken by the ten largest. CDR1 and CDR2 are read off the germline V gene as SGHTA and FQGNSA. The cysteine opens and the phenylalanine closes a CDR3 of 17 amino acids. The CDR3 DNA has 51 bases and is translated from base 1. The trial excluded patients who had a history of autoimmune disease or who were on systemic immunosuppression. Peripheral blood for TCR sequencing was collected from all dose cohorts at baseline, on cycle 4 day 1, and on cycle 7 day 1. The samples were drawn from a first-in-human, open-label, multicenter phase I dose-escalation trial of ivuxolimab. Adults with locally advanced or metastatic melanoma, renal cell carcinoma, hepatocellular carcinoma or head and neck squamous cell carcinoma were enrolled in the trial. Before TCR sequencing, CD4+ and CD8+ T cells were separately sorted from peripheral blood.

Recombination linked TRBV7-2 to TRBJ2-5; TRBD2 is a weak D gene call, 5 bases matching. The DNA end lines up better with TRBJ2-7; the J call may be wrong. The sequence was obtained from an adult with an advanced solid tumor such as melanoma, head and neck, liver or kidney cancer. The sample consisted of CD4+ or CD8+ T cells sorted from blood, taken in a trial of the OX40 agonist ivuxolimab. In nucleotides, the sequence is TGTGCCAGCAGCCCCGAACTGCGGGCGGCGAGCGCCTACGAGCAGTACTTC. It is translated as CASSPELRAASAYEQYF.